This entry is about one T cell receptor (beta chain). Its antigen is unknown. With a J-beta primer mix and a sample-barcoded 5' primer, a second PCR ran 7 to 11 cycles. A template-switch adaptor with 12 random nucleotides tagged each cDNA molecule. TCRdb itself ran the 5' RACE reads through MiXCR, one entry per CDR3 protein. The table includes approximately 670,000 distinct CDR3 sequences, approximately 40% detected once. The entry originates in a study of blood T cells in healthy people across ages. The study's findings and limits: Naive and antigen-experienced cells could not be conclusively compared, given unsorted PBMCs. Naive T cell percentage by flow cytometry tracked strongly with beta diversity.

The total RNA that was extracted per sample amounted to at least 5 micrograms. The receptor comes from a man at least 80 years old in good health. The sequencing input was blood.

The DNA of the CDR3 is TGCGCCAGCAGCGTGGAAGCGACAGGGCCAGGCTACACCTTC. Protein: CASSVEATGPGYTF. The J gene is TRBJ1-2, the V gene TRBV5-1; 7 bases are a match to TRBD1. CDR1 is SGHRS, CDR2 YFSETQ, per germline. CDR3 size: 14 residues. J gave up 8 bases and V 4 bases, and 11 bases lay outside the gene matches.